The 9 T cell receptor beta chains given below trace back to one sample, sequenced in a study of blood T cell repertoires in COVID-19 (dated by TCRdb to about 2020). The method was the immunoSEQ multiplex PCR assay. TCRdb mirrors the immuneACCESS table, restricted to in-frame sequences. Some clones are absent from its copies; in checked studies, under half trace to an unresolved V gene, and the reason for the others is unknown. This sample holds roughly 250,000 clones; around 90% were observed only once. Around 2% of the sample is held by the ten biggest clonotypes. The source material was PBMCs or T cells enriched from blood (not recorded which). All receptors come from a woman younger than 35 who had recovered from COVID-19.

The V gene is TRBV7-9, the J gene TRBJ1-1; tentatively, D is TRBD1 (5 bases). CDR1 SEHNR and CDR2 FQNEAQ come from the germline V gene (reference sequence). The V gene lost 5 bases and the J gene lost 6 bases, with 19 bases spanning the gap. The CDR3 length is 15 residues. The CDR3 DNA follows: TGTGCCAGCAGCCTTCTCTCTGGCAGGGCGGCTGAAGCTTTCTTT. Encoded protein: CASSLLSGRAAEAFF.

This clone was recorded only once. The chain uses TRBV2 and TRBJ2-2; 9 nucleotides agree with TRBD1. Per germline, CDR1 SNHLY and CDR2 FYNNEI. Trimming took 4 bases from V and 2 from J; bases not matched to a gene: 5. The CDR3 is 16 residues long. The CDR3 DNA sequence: TGTGCCAGCAGTGCCGGGACAGGGACTAACACCGGGGAGCTGTTTTTT. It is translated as CASSAGTGTNTGELFF.

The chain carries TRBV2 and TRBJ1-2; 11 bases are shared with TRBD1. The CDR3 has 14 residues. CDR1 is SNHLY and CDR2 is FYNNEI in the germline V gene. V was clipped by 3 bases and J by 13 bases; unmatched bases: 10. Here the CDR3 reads CASSELRTGGATTF. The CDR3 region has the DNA TGTGCCAGCAGTGAGCTCCGGACAGGGGGCGCTACCACCTTC.

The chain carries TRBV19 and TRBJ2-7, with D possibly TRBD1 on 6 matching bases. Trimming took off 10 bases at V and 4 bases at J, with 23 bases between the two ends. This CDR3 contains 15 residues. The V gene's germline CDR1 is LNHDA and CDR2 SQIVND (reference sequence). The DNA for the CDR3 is TGTGCCACCCAGGAGGACAGTGTGTCCCCTTACGAGCAGTACTTC. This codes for CATQEDSVSPYEQYF.

The CDR3 DNA reads as TGTGCCAGTAGGACAGGGACGGTGGGGCGTAACACTGAAGCTTTCTTT. Amino acid sequence: CASRTGTVGRNTEAFF. This chain uses TRBV19 with TRBJ1-1; 7 nucleotides match TRBD1. The CDR3 is 16 residues long. With 6 bases clipped from V and 2 bases from J, the junction kept 12 bases outside the gene matches. Germline-derived CDR1 and CDR2 are LNHDA and SQIVND (reference sequence).

The CDR3 reads CASSTGTSGAGEQYF. The CDR3 DNA follows: TGCGCCAGCAGCACGGGGACTAGCGGGGCTGGCGAGCAGTACTTC. The chain combines TRBV5-1 with TRBJ2-7, with TRBD2 matching over 13 bases. The CDR3 spans 15 residues. Germline V lookup: CDR1 SGHRS, CDR2 YFSETQ. V shed 4 bases, J shed 6 bases, and the junction held 7 bases outside the gene matches.

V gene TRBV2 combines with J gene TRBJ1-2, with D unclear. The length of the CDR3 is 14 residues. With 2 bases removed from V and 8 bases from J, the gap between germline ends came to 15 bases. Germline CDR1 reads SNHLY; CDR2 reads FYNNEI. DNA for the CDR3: TGTGCCAGCAGTGAAAGCGGGGTAGTGCGGGGCTACACCTTC. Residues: CASSESGVVRGYTF. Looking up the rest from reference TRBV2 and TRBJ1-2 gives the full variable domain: EPEVTQTPSHQVTQMGQEVILRCVPISNHLYFYWYRQILGQKVEFLVSFYNNEISEKSEIFDDQFSVERPDGSNFTLKIRSTKLEDSAMYFCASSESGVVRGYTFGSGTRLTVV.

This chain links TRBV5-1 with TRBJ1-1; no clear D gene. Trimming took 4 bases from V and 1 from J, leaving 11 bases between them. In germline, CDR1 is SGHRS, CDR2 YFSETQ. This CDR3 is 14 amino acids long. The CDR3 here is CASSPDGRNTEAFF. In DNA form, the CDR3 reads TGCGCCAGCAGCCCGGACGGGAGGAACACTGAAGCTTTCTTT.

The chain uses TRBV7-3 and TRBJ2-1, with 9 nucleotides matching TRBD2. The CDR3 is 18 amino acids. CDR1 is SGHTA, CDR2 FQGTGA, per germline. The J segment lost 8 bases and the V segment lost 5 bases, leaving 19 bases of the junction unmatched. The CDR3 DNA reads TGTGCCAGCAGCCCGGGACTAGCTATCTACACTGGGGTGGATGAGCAGTTCTTC. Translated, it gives CASSPGLAIYTGVDEQFF. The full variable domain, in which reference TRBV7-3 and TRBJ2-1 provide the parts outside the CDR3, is GAGVSQTPSNKVTEKGKYVELRCDPISGHTALYWYRQSLGQGPEFLIYFQGTGAADDSGLPNDRFFAVRPEGSVSTLKIQRTERGDSAVYLCASSPGLAIYTGVDEQFFGPGTRLTVL.